This is a list of T cell receptor beta chains from one sample in a study of cytomegalovirus exposure and HLA in healthy donors. Assay used: immunoSEQ multiplex PCR; TCRdb lists only in-frame clones, some missing. The sample has fewer than 150,000 clones, roughly four fifths seen once; the top ten hold around an eighth. Sequencing used PBMCs. The receptor source for this set is a human donor in good health. Each CDR3 is given with its conserved first and last residue. D genes are given only for firm matches. For some rows the clone size is stated as once, few or many, or as a class when expanded; others skip it.

V,J,length,size,D,CDR3,DNA
TRBV11-3,TRBJ2-7,17,.,TRBD2,CASSVERGGRASYEQYF,TGTGCCAGCAGTGTAGAGAGGGGCGGGAGGGCCTCCTACGAGCAGTACTTC
TRBV4-1,TRBJ2-7,15,.,.,CASSQSGVQSYEQYF,TGCGCCAGCAGCCAATCGGGGGTCCAAAGCTACGAGCAGTACTTC
TRBV6-1,TRBJ1-2,13,.,.,CASSHDGSRGYTF,TGTGCCAGCAGTCATGACGGATCTAGGGGCTACACCTTC
TRBV6-5,TRBJ2-3,14,.,.,CASSPFRPRDTQYF,TGTGCCAGCAGTCCATTCAGGCCCCGGGATACGCAGTATTTT
TRBV2,TRBJ2-7,13,.,TRBD1,CASTWDRAREQYF,TGTGCCAGCACCTGGGACAGGGCCCGCGAGCAGTACTTC
TRBV4-2,TRBJ2-2,18,few,TRBD2,CASSPTPRLAGGTGELFF,TGTGCCAGCAGCCCAACTCCCAGACTAGCGGGGGGCACCGGGGAGCTGTTTTTT
TRBV7-9,TRBJ2-7,13,.,TRBD1,CASSTTGAYEQYF,TGTGCCAGCAGCACGACAGGGGCCTACGAGCAGTACTTC
TRBV10-1,TRBJ2-1,14,.,TRBD2,CASSPGTSGSEQFF,TGCGCCAGCAGCCCGGGGACTAGCGGTTCTGAGCAGTTCTTC
TRBV7-9,TRBJ1-2,15,few,.,CASSASVTGNYGYTF,TGTGCCAGCAGCGCCAGCGTAACAGGGAACTATGGCTACACCTTC
TRBV29-1,TRBJ2-1,16,.,.,CSASGASGLHYNEQFF,TGCAGCGCCTCGGGGGCTAGCGGACTTCACTACAATGAGCAGTTCTTC
TRBV6-1,TRBJ1-3,15,.,.,CASSEAGGLGNTIYF,TGTGCCAGCAGTGAAGCGGGGGGGTTAGGAAACACCATATATTTT
TRBV28,TRBJ2-5,13,.,.,CASSPGVRETQYF,TGTGCCAGCTCCCCGGGGGTACGGGAGACCCAGTACTTC
TRBV27,TRBJ1-4,15,.,TRBD1,CASSPTGTGYEKLFF,TGTGCCAGCAGTCCGACCGGGACAGGGTACGAAAAACTGTTTTTT
TRBV29-1,TRBJ2-3,13,.,.,CSVERTETDTQYF,TGCAGCGTTGAAAGGACAGAGACAGATACGCAGTATTTT
TRBV5-1,TRBJ2-2,15,.,TRBD2,CASSRTSGIDGELFF,TGCGCCAGCAGTCGGACTAGCGGGATCGACGGGGAGCTGTTTTTT
TRBV7-3,TRBJ1-2,13,.,.,CASSYATGWGYTF,TGTGCCAGCAGCTACGCGACAGGCTGGGGCTACACCTTC
TRBV2,TRBJ2-5,14,.,TRBD2,CASSELASGVTQYF,TGTGCCAGCAGTGAACTGGCTAGCGGGGTGACCCAGTACTTC
TRBV5-6,TRBJ1-2,12,once,.,CASSLSGGGYTF,TGTGCCAGCAGCTTGTCCGGGGGGGGCTACACCTTC
TRBV5-1,TRBJ2-7,16,few,TRBD2,CASSLGSGGTTYEQYF,TGCGCCAGCAGCTTGGGGTCCGGGGGGACTACCTACGAGCAGTACTTC
TRBV11-2,TRBJ2-7,14,.,.,CASNVRGLTYEQYF,TGTGCCAGCAATGTGCGGGGGCTAACCTACGAGCAGTACTTC
TRBV4-2,TRBJ2-5,17,.,TRBD1,CASSQGDRGRGGETQYF,TGTGCCAGCAGCCAAGGGGACAGGGGGCGAGGGGGGGAGACCCAGTACTTC
TRBV5-1,TRBJ2-7,14,.,TRBD1,CASSPWTGDYEQYF,TGCGCCAGCAGCCCGTGGACAGGGGACTACGAGCAGTACTTC
TRBV4-1,TRBJ1-2,15,once,.,CASSQGAEGVWGYTF,TGCGCCAGCAGCCAAGGGGCCGAAGGGGTTTGGGGCTACACCTTC
TRBV7-8,TRBJ2-1,18,.,TRBD2,CASSLRGLTATSYNEQFF,TGTGCCAGCAGCTTACGGGGACTAACAGCCACCTCCTACAATGAGCAGTTCTTC
TRBV11-3,TRBJ2-3,17,.,TRBD2,CASSARLAGGNTDTQYF,TGTGCCAGCAGCGCCCGACTAGCGGGGGGTAACACAGATACGCAGTATTTT
TRBV2,TRBJ2-7,11,.,.,CASRRTYEQYF,TGTGCCAGCAGACGGACATACGAGCAGTACTTC
TRBV19,TRBJ1-2,14,.,.,CASSIDVRSYGYTF,TGTGCCAGTAGTATAGATGTCAGATCCTATGGCTACACCTTC
TRBV14,TRBJ1-4,16,.,.,CASSQVSGLYNEKLFF,TGTGCCAGCAGCCAAGTTAGCGGCCTCTATAATGAAAAACTGTTTTTT